One and the same sample provided the 9 T cell receptor beta chains below, sequenced in a study of radiation and T cells in renal cell carcinoma. Measured with immunoSEQ multiplex PCR; TCRdb has only the in-frame clones, and not every one. The table shows 150,000 to 200,000 clones, with around 89% occurring only once. The time point was: blood 4 weeks post-SBRT, at nephrectomy. Described treatment: 15 Gy SBRT to primary tumor, nephrectomy 4 weeks later. Material: blood, obtained from a patient whose treatment included radiotherapy and nephrectomy. The receptors originated from a woman aged 45-59 years with renal cell carcinoma.

The chain links TRBV5-6 to TRBJ2-7; D is possibly TRBD1 (6 bases). The CDR3 runs to 12 residues. CDR1 SGHDT and CDR2 YYEEEE come from the germline V gene. Trimming took off 4 bases at V and 3 bases at J, with 8 bases between the two ends. The CDR3 region has the DNA TGTGCCAGCAGCGCACAGGGCTACGAGCAGTACTTC. Its translation is CASSAQGYEQYF.

J is TRBJ2-7 and V is TRBV28; 7 bases line up with TRBD2. The CDR3 is 14 amino acids. J lost 3 bases, V lost 3 bases, and 5 bases had no gene match. Germline lookup yields CDR1 MDHEN and CDR2 SYDVKM. Here the CDR3 reads CASSLAGVDYEQYF. In DNA form, the CDR3 reads TGTGCCAGCAGTTTGGCGGGGGTAGACTACGAGCAGTACTTC.

The rearrangement joins TRBV9 to TRBJ2-5; a weak D match, TRBD1 (7 bases). The germline V gene encodes CDR1 SGDLS and CDR2 YYNGEE. The germline V and J ends were trimmed by 0 bases and 4 bases, with 19 bases remaining between them. The CDR3 runs to 17 residues. The CDR3 here is CASSVGRKLAGGETQYF. The DNA for the CDR3 is TGTGCCAGCAGCGTAGGTCGGAAACTAGCAGGGGGAGAGACCCAGTACTTC. Drawing the rest from reference TRBV9 and TRBJ2-5, the complete variable domain is DSGVTQTPKHLITATGQRVTLRCSPRSGDLSVYWYQQSLDQGLQFLIQYYNGEERAKGNILERFSAQQFPDLHSELNLSSLELGDSALYFCASSVGRKLAGGETQYFGPGTRLLVL.

The chain couples TRBV11-2 to TRBJ1-1; D remains ambiguous. Germline CDR1 and CDR2: SGHAT and FQNNGV. The CDR3 extends over 13 amino acids. Trimming shortened V by 3 bases and J by 0 bases, and 5 bases separated the two germline ends. CDR3 amino acids: CASSFHLNTEAFF. In DNA, the CDR3 is TGTGCCAGCAGCTTCCATTTGAACACTGAAGCTTTCTTT. Full variable domain (missing parts from reference TRBV11-2 and TRBJ1-1): EAGVAQSPRYKIIEKRQSVAFWCNPISGHATLYWYQQILGQGPKLLIQFQNNGVVDDSQLPKDRFSAERLKGVDSTLKIQPAKLEDSAVYLCASSFHLNTEAFFGQGTRLTVV.

In regard to this clone: Distinct nucleotide sequences in the sample also encode this CDR3. V is TRBV7-2 and J is TRBJ2-3, with TRBD2 as a possible D gene (6 bases). V dropped 5 bases and J dropped 2 bases, with 11 bases sitting between them. The CDR3 sequence is 14 residues long. Germline V gene sequence: CDR1 SGHTA, CDR2 FQGNSA. CDR3: CASSLRGFTDTQYF. The CDR3 coding sequence is TGTGCCAGCAGCCTCCGGGGGTTCACAGATACGCAGTATTTT.

This sequence joins TRBV5-5 and TRBJ1-3, with D uncertain. V lost 1 base, J lost 0 bases, and 8 bases lay in between. Germline V gene sequence: CDR1 SGHKS, CDR2 YYEKEE (reference sequence). The CDR3 loop spans 15 amino acids. The CDR3 DNA sequence: TGTGCCAGCAGCTTGCGGCGGGGCTCTGGAAACACCATATATTTT. Translated, it gives CASSLRRGSGNTIYF.

The chain links TRBV10-3 to TRBJ1-6; 9 bases fit TRBD1. Germline V gene lookup returns CDR1 ENHRY and CDR2 SYGVKD. The CDR3 covers 15 residues. V lost 2 bases to trimming and J lost 10 bases; unmatched junction nucleotides: 6. CDR3 DNA: TGTGCCATCAGTGAGACGGGACAGGGAACCTCACCCCTCCACTTT. It encodes CAISETGQGTSPLHF.

The CDR3 DNA follows: TGTGCCAGCAGCCTTACTAGCGGGGGTTACAATGAGCAGTTCTTC. This gives the protein CASSLTSGGYNEQFF. The chain combines TRBV7-3 with TRBJ2-1; 11 bases map to TRBD2. The junction had 4 bases not matched to a gene; V was cut back by 5 bases and J by 4 bases. CDR3 length: 15 amino acids. Germline V gives CDR1 SGHTA, CDR2 FQGTGA.

V is TRBV5-1 and J is TRBJ1-2, with D maybe TRBD1 (5 bases). The CDR3 runs to 15 residues. Germline V gene sequence: CDR1 SGHRS, CDR2 YFSETQ. V was trimmed by 1 base and J by 7 bases, leaving 17 bases between them. CDR3 nucleotides: TGCGCCAGCAGCTTGTCCGTCGGGGACTCGGCTGGCTACACCTTC. Translated, it gives CASSLSVGDSAGYTF.